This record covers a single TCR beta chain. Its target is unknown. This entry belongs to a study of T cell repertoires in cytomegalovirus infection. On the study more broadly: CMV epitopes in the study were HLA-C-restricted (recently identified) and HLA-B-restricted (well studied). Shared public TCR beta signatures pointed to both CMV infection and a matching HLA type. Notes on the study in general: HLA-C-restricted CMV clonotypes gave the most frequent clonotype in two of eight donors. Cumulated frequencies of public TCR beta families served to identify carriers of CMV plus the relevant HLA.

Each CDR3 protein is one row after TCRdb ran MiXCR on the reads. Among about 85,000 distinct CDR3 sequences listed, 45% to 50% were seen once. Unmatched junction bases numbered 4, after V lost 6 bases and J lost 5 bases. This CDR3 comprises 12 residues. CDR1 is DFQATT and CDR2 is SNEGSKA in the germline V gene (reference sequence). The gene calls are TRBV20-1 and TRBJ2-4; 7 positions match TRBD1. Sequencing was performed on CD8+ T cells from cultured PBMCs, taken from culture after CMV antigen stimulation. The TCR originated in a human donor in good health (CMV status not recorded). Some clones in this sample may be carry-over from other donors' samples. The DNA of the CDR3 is TGCAGTGCCCGACAGGGAGAAAACATTCAGTACTTC. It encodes CSARQGENIQYF.